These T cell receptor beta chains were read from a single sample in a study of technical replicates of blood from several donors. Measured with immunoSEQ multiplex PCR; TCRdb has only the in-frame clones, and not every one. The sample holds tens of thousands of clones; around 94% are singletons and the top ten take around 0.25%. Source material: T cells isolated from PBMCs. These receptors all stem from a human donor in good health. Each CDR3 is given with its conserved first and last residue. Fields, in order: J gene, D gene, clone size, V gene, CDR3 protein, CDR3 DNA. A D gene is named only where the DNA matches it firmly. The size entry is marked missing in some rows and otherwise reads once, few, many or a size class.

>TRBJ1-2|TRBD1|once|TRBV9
CASSAGQGALGYTF
TGTGCCAGCAGCGCCGGACAGGGGGCGCTTGGCTACACCTTC
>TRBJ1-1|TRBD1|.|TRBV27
CASIRDRGNTEAFF
TGTGCCAGCATAAGGGACAGGGGAAACACTGAAGCTTTCTTT
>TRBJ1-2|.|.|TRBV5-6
CASSLGAAYGYTF
TGTGCCAGCAGCTTGGGGGCCGCCTATGGCTACACCTTC
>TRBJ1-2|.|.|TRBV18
CASSPAGDLGGYTF
TGTGCCAGCTCACCCGCAGGGGATCTGGGGGGCTACACCTTC
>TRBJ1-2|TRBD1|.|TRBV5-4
CASSPRTGGGAYGYTF
TGTGCCAGCAGCCCGCGGACAGGGGGCGGGGCCTATGGCTACACCTTC
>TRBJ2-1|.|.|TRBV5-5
CASQGLNNEQFF
TGTGCCAGCCAGGGACTCAACAATGAGCAGTTCTTC
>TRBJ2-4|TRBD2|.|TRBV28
CASSLRTSGGAKNIQYF
TGTGCCAGCAGTTTGCGGACTAGCGGGGGAGCCAAAAACATTCAGTACTTC
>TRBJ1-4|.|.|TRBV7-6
CASSLAGAANEKLFF
TGTGCCAGCAGCCTGGCAGGGGCTGCTAATGAAAAACTGTTTTTT
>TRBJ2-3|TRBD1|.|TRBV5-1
CASSPVGTGTDTQYF
TGCGCCAGCAGCCCGGTAGGGACAGGCACAGATACGCAGTATTTT
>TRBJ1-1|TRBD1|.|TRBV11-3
CASSPGGHTEAFF
TGTGCCAGCAGCCCAGGGGGACACACTGAAGCTTTCTTT
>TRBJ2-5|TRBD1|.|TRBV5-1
CASSLRDRLETQYF
TGCGCCAGCAGCCTCCGGGACAGGCTCGAGACCCAGTACTTC
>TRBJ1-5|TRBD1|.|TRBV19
CASSARAGQGSQPQHF
TGTGCCAGTAGTGCCAGAGCGGGACAGGGAAGTCAGCCCCAGCATTTT
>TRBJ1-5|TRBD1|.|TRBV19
CASSPIPGGTYQPQHF
TGTGCCAGTAGTCCAATCCCAGGGGGCACTTATCAGCCCCAGCATTTT
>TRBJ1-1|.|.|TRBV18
CASSPGGRSTEAFF
TGTGCCAGCTCACCGGGGGGGCGAAGCACTGAAGCTTTCTTT
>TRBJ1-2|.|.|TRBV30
CAWMVFWENGSDGYTF
TGTGCCTGGATGGTTTTCTGGGAGAATGGGTCCGATGGCTACACCTTC
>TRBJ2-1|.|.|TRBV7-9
CASSRPGERDNEQFF
TGTGCCAGCAGTCGACCCGGGGAGAGAGACAATGAGCAGTTCTTC
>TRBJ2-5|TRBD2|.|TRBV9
CASSPPYRGGQETQYF
TGTGCCAGCAGCCCACCATACCGGGGGGGTCAAGAGACCCAGTACTTC
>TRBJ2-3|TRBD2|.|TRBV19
CASSPRPSGGTDTQYF
TGTGCCAGTAGTCCACGTCCTAGCGGGGGCACAGATACGCAGTATTTT
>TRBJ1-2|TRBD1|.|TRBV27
CASRHRDSVWTF
TGTGCCAGCAGACACCGGGACAGCGTATGGACCTTC
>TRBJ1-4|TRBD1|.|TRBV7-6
CASSFGQGEKLFF
TGTGCCAGCAGCTTTGGACAGGGTGAAAAACTGTTTTTT
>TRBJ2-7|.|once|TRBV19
CASSILRAPAYEQYF
TGTGCCAGTAGTATCCTACGAGCCCCTGCCTACGAGCAGTACTTC
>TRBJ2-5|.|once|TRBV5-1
CASSLGREETQYF
TGCGCCAGCAGCTTGGGGAGGGAGGAGACCCAGTACTTC
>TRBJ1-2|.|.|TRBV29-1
CSVYRDYGYTF
TGCAGCGTTTATCGCGATTATGGCTACACCTTC
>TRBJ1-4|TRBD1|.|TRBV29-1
CSVGDRVGEKLFF
TGCAGCGTTGGGGACAGGGTGGGTGAAAAACTGTTTTTT